This T cell receptor beta chain stems from a study of glioma-infiltrating T cells after dendritic cell vaccination. Measured with immunoSEQ multiplex PCR; TCRdb has only the in-frame clones, and not every one. The repertoire holds tens of thousands of clones, with around 86% as singletons. Germline V gene sequence: CDR1 SGHTS, CDR2 YDEGEE. The CDR3 extends over 16 amino acids. V lost 0 bases to trimming and J lost 5 bases, with 15 bases between them. Sample time point: after dendritic cell vaccination, including at tumor progression/relapse. The sequencing used blood, collected after dendritic cell vaccination. The receptor comes from a human donor with glioblastoma. V and J are TRBV5-8 and TRBJ1-5, with a possible D match to TRBD1 (6 bases). CDR3 nucleotides: TGTGCCAGCAGCTTGGAAGGGGGAGGGAATCATCAGCCCCAGCATTTT. Its translation is CASSLEGGGNHQPQHF.